Given below is one T cell receptor (beta chain) in context. The junction departs from germline at one end; a sequencing error may be responsible. Sequencing was performed with immunoSEQ multiplex PCR; in TCRdb, only in-frame clones are kept and a portion is missing. Here the sample spans more than 200,000 clones, roughly 85% being singletons. These data originate in a study of blood T cell repertoires in COVID-19. Study in general: Donors in the United States, Italy and Spain gave samples during acute or convalescent COVID-19. T cells, B-cell-depleted T cells, or PBMCs provided the cDNA or gDNA that served as material.

CDR1 is SGHNT, CDR2 YENEEA, per germline. The CDR3 consists of 14 residues. This clonotype was sampled from a woman aged 40-49 years with active or convalescent COVID-19. The chain combines TRBV11-3 with TRBJ2-7, with D uncertain. Material for sequencing was peripheral blood. The CDR3 sequence is CASSLGQEQYEQYF. The DNA of the CDR3 is TGTGCCAGCAGTTTAGGTCAGGAACAGTACGAGCAGTACTTC.